This is a list of T cell receptor beta chains from one sample in a study of blood T cell repertoires in COVID-19. The repertoire was sequenced with immunoSEQ multiplex PCR; TCRdb's copy has only in-frame clones and lacks some. The sample has about 300,000 clones; more than 75% are singletons. Material for sequencing was PBMCs or T cells enriched from blood (not recorded which). The receptors were sampled from a man younger than 40 who had recovered from COVID-19. CDR3s include the opening cysteine and the closing phenylalanine or tryptophan. Each record gives: J gene, clone size, V gene, CDR3 protein. Size is stated for part of the rows, as once, few or many counts, or as a class when the clone is expanded.

TRBJ2-2 | NA | TRBV18 | CASSPGGGNTGELFF
TRBJ2-5 | few | TRBV5-1 | CASSLSGQGSQETQYF
TRBJ1-1 | NA | TRBV3-1/TRBV3-2 | CASSQAGEGAEAFF
TRBJ2-7 | once | TRBV27 | CASGGLAGAPSYEQYF
TRBJ1-4 | NA | TRBV27 | CASSLGTGTIATNEKLFF
TRBJ1-6 | NA | TRBV7-9 | CASSWVGGDGYNSPLHF
TRBJ2-3 | once | TRBV7-6 | CASSLGAPDTQYF
TRBJ2-7 | NA | TRBV27 | CASSLFQGTYEQYF
TRBJ2-3 | once | TRBV18 | CASSPTGSTDTQYF
TRBJ1-1 | NA | TRBV5-1 | CASSSQGAEAFF
TRBJ2-7 | NA | TRBV6-5 | CASIGGHSGSYEQYF
TRBJ1-2 | NA | TRBV4-1 | CASSHASGGQGYTF
TRBJ1-5 | NA | TRBV27 | CASSGDQGAGQPQHF
TRBJ2-3 | NA | TRBV30 | CAWSLSTDTQYF
TRBJ1-2 | NA | TRBV19 | CASSIPGDYGYTF
TRBJ2-5 | NA | TRBV5-1 | CASSFGISRSMRQVETQYF
TRBJ1-1 | NA | TRBV5-1 | CASSLRHLSGNTEAFF
TRBJ1-5 | NA | TRBV12-5 | CASGLSGRPQPQHF
TRBJ1-2 | NA | TRBV21-1 | CASSKVARGHHYGYTF
TRBJ2-7 | few | TRBV19 | CASSISQGWGYEQYF
TRBJ2-3 | NA | TRBV6-5 | CASSLGQGGADTQYF
TRBJ1-2 | NA | TRBV28 | CASRSDPTGPPNYGYTF
TRBJ1-2 | NA | TRBV14 | CASSHDRQGLYGYTF
TRBJ2-1 | once | TRBV19 | CASSTYRGSEQFF
TRBJ2-2 | once | TRBV4-1 | CASSQAETSTGELFF
TRBJ2-7 | NA | TRBV27 | CASSPGLAGEQYF
TRBJ2-3 | NA | TRBV5-1 | CASSLVVGLATDTQYF
TRBJ1-2 | few | TRBV19 | CASSIPGGVLRGYTF